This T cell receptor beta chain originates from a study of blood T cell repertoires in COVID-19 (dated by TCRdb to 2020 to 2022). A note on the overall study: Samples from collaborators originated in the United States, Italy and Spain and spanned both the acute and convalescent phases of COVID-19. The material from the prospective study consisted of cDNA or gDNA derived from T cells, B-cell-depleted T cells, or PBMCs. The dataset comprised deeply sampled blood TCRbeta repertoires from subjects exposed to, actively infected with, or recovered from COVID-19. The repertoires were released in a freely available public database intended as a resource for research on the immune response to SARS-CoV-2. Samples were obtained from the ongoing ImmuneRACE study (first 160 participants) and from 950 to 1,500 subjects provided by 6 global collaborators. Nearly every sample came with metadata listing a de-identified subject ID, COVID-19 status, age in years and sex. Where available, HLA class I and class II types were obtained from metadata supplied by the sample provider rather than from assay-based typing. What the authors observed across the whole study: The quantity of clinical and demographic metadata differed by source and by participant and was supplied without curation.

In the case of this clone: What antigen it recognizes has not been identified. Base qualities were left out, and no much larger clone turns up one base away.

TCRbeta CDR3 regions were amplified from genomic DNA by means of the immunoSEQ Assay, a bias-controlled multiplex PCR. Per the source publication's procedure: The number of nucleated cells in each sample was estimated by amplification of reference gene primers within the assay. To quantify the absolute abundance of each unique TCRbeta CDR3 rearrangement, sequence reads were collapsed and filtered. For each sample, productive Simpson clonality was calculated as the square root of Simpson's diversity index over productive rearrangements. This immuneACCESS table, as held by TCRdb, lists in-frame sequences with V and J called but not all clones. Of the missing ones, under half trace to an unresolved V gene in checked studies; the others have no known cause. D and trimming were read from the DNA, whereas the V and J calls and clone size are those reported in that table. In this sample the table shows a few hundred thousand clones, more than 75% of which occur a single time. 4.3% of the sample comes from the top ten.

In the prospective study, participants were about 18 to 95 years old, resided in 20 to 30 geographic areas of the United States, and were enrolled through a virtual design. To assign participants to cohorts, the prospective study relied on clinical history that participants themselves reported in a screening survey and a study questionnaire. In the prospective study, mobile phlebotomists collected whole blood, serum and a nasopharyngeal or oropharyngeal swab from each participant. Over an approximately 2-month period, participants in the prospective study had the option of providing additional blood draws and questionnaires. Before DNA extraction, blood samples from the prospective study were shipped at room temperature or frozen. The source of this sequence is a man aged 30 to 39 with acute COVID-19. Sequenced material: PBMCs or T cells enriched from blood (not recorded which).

The CDR3 reads CASSLQPTGVENGYTF. The base sequence is TGTGCCAGCAGCTTACAACCCACAGGGGTGGAGAATGGCTACACCTTC. The chain is encoded by TRBV7-2 joined to TRBJ1-2; 7 middle bases align to TRBD1. From the germline V gene, CDR1 is SGHTA and CDR2 is FQGNSA. For this chain, trimming is 2 bases at the V end and 6 bases at the J end, and the number of junction bases without a gene match is 12. The CDR3 holds 16 amino acids from the cysteine to the phenylalanine. The DNA shown is the 48-base CDR3, in frame from base 1.